This TCR beta chain derives from a study of cytomegalovirus exposure and HLA in healthy donors. Study context: Within the Caucasian-associated ancestry cluster were 81% of the approximately 400 genotyped donors.

Study-wide results and limits: The authors later found TCR association rates varying by HLA locus, with DRB1 most and HLA-C fewest.

As to this clone: Its antigen is unidentified.

V lost 6 bases, J lost 6 bases, and 8 bases lay in between. This CDR3 contains 11 residues. Germline CDR1 is SGHVS and CDR2 is FQNEAQ. PCR involved 60 Vbeta and 13 Jbeta primers. In the source study's methods: A later analysis counted some 87 million unique TCR beta chains, some 11 million shared. Some clones are missing from TCRdb's copy, which holds only in-frame ones; the method was immunoSEQ multiplex PCR. V, J and clone size reflect that table, while D and trimming were determined from the DNA. The data contain approximately 110,000 clones, roughly 67% of them singletons. Input material: PBMCs. This sequence was found in a man aged 35-49 years in good health and CMV-seronegative. This chain links TRBV7-8 with TRBJ1-1; D not resolved. CDR3 sequence reads: CASSHMAEAFF. The CDR3 DNA sequence: TGTGCCAGCAGTCACATGGCTGAAGCTTTCTTT.